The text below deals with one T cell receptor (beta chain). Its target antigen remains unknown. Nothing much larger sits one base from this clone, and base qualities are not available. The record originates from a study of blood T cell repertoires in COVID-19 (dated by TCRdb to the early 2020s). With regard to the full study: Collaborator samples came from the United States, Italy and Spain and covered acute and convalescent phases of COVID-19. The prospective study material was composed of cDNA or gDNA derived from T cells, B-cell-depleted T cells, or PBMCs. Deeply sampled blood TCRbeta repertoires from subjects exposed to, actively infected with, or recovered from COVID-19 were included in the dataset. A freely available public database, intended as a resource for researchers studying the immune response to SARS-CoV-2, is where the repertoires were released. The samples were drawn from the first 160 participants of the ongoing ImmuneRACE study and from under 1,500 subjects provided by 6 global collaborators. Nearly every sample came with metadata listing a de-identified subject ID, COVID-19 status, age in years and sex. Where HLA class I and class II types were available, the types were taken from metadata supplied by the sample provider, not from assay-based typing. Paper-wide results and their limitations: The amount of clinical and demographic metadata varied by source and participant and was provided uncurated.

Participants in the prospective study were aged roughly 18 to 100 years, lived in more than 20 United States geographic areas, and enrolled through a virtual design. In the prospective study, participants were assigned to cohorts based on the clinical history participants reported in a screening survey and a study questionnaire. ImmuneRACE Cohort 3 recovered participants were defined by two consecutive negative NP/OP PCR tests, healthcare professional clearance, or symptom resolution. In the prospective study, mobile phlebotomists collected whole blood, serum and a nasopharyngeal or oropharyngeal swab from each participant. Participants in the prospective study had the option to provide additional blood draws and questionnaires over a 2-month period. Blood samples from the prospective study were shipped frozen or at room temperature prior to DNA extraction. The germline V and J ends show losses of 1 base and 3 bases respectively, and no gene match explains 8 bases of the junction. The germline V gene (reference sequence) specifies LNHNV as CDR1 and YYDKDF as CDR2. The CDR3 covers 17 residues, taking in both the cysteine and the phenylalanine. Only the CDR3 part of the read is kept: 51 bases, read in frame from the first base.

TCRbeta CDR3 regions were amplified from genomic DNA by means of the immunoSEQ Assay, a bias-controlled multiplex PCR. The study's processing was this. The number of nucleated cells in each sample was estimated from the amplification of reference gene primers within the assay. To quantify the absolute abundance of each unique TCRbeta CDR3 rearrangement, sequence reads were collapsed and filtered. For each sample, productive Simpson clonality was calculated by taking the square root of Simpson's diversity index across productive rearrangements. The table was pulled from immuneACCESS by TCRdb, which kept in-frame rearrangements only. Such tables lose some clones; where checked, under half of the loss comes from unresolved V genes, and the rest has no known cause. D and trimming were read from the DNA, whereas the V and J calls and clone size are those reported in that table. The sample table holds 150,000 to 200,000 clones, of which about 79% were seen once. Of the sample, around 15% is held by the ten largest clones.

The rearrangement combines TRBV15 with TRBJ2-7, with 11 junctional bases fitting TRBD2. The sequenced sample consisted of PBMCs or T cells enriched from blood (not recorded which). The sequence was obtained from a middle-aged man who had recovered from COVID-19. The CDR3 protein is CATSRVLAGASFYEQYF. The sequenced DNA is TGTGCCACCAGCAGAGTACTAGCGGGGGCCAGTTTCTACGAGCAGTACTTC.